The clone carrying this TCR beta chain was seen a handful of times. This specimen belongs to a study of early T cells in non-severe SARS-CoV-2 infection. CDR1 is MRHNA, CDR2 SNTAGT, per germline. The CDR3 totals 14 residues. V lost 5 bases to trimming and J lost 6 bases, with 15 bases between them. TCRdb fed the 5' RACE reads into MiXCR, producing one record per CDR3 protein. The table records 75,000 or so distinct CDR3 sequences, about an eighth of them present only once. The receptor was isolated from an adult who was a healthcare worker with PCR-confirmed SARS-CoV-2 infection or an uninfected control (not recorded which). The sample here was whole blood, taken at baseline. The rearrangement links TRBV6-4 to TRBJ2-3; possibly TRBD1 for D (6 bases). The CDR3 protein is CASSPGHPPDTQYF. The DNA of the CDR3 is TGTGCCAGCAGTCCGGGACACCCCCCGGATACGCAGTATTTT.